This paragraph covers one T cell receptor (beta chain) sequence. The target antigen is unknown. The CDR3 has 16 residues. Trimming shortened V by 0 bases and J by 8 bases, and 15 bases separated the two germline ends. Germline V lookup: CDR1 SGHRS, CDR2 YFSETQ. The data were taken from a study of blood T cells in healthy people across ages. Regarding the study as a whole: One million T cells yielded diversity estimates that were considered underestimates. Among long-lived donors, naive CD4+ cells were more numerous and diversity higher than in aged donors.

A minimum of 6 micrograms of total RNA was extracted per sample. Alongside a J-beta primer mix, a sample-barcoded 5' primer served in a second PCR lasting about 6 to 12 cycles. Each cDNA molecule received a tag from a template-switch adaptor that had 12 random nucleotides. TCRdb reanalysed the 5' RACE reads using MiXCR and keeps one entry per CDR3 protein. Of roughly 1,500,000 distinct CDR3 sequences listed, almost 35% are singletons. The sequencing sample was made of blood. The receptor's source is a woman aged 25 to 39 in good health. This chain joins TRBV5-1 and TRBJ1-6; D not certain. The CDR3 here is CASSLEGGPGDSPLHF. The DNA of the CDR3 is TGCGCCAGCAGCTTGGAAGGAGGGCCAGGAGATTCACCCCTCCACTTT.